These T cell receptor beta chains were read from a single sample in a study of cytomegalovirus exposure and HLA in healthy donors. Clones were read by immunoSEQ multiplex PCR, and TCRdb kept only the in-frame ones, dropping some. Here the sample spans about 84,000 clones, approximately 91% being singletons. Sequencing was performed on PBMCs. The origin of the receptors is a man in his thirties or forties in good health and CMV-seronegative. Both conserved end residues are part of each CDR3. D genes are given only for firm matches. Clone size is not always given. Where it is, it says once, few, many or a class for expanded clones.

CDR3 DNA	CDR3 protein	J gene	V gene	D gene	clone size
TGTGCCAGCAGTCTTCGGGACAGGGGGGAGGAGACCCAGTACTTC	CASSLRDRGEETQYF	TRBJ2-5	TRBV6-1	TRBD1	NA
TGCGCCAGCAGGGCACAGGGGGGAAACTATGGCTACACCTTC	CASRAQGGNYGYTF	TRBJ1-2	TRBV5-1	TRBD1	NA
TGTGCCAGCAGTTTACGGACAGGGTACGACGGCTACACCTTC	CASSLRTGYDGYTF	TRBJ1-2	TRBV27	TRBD1	NA
TGTGCCAGCAGTTTAAAGGCAGGGTCTGGAAACACCATATATTTT	CASSLKAGSGNTIYF	TRBJ1-3	TRBV27	NA	NA
TGTGCCAGCAGCCAAGGGGACAGGGGCTCGGAAGAGACCCAGTACTTC	CASSQGDRGSEETQYF	TRBJ2-5	TRBV4-2	TRBD1	once
TGTGCCAGCTCGGAGCGGGAGGGCCTTCTTCCGGCAGATACGCAGTATTTT	CASSEREGLLPADTQYF	TRBJ2-3	TRBV28	TRBD2	NA
TGTGCCATCCTAGCGGGAGGTCCGTCGGCGACAGATACGCAGTATTTT	CAILAGGPSATDTQYF	TRBJ2-3	TRBV10-3	TRBD2	NA
TGTGCCAGCAGCTTAAGCTTGACAGGGCGCAATCAGCCCCAGCATTTT	CASSLSLTGRNQPQHF	TRBJ1-5	TRBV7-2	TRBD1	NA
TGTGCCAGCAGCTTAGAGGGGGACCCCGAGGAGTCTGGCTACACCTTC	CASSLEGDPEESGYTF	TRBJ1-2	TRBV7-6	NA	NA
TGTGCCAGCAGCTGGGCGGGGGTTGGGGCCTACGAGCAGTACTTC	CASSWAGVGAYEQYF	TRBJ2-7	TRBV5-4	TRBD2	NA
TGCGCCAGCAGCTTGGCACAGACGAACACTGAAGCTTTCTTT	CASSLAQTNTEAFF	TRBJ1-1	TRBV5-1	NA	NA
TGTGCCAGCAGCCTTCCCGGGAATCGAAACACCATATATTTT	CASSLPGNRNTIYF	TRBJ1-3	TRBV14	NA	NA
TGTGCCAGCAGCGTTACTAGCGGAGACGGGGAGCTGTTTTTT	CASSVTSGDGELFF	TRBJ2-2	TRBV9	TRBD2	NA
TGTGCCAGCAGCAAGGGACAGGAGAGCACAGATACGCAGTATTTT	CASSKGQESTDTQYF	TRBJ2-3	TRBV5-4	TRBD1	NA
TGTGCCAGCAGCGCGATTGGACAGGGGGTCTATTCTGGAAACACCATATATTTT	CASSAIGQGVYSGNTIYF	TRBJ1-3	TRBV9	TRBD1	NA
TGTGCCAGCAGTTCCACGACCGGGCAGCCCCAGCATTTT	CASSSTTGQPQHF	TRBJ1-5	TRBV6-5	NA	NA
TGTGCCAGCAGTGCGACAGGGGATCAGCCCCAGCATTTT	CASSATGDQPQHF	TRBJ1-5	TRBV28	TRBD1	once
TGTGCCTGGAGTGTGTACAGGGGTGGGGGGGAGACCCAGTACTTC	CAWSVYRGGGETQYF	TRBJ2-5	TRBV30	NA	NA
TGTGCCAGCAGCTCCGGGACTAGTCCCTACAATGAGCAGTTCTTC	CASSSGTSPYNEQFF	TRBJ2-1	TRBV5-8	TRBD2	NA
TGTGCCAGCAGTGAATCCGGGACAGGACTTTATGGCTACACCTTC	CASSESGTGLYGYTF	TRBJ1-2	TRBV6-1	TRBD1	NA
TGTGCCTGGAGTACGAGGTTTGATCAGCCCCAGCATTTT	CAWSTRFDQPQHF	TRBJ1-5	TRBV30	NA	NA